The T cell receptor (beta chain) under discussion was sequenced for a study of blood T cell repertoires in COVID-19. Study-wide background: The cDNA or gDNA used as material had been derived from T cells, B-cell-depleted T cells, or PBMCs.

Germline loops: CDR1 LGHNA, CDR2 YNFKEQ. V was pared by 0 bases and J by 2 bases, with 14 bases between. The CDR3 has 16 residues. Per the original data handling: Scientists estimated how many nucleated cells there were by amplifying reference gene primers. Only in-frame clones appear in the TCRdb table, and some are missing; sequencing was by immunoSEQ multiplex PCR. V, J and clone size are taken as reported in that table, and D and trimming were inferred from the DNA itself. Here the sample spans a few hundred thousand clones, 84% being singletons. This receptor was obtained from a man aged 60-69 years with acute or convalescent COVID-19. Sequencing was performed on peripheral blood. This sequence joins TRBV4-2 and TRBJ2-7, with TRBD1 as a possible D gene (5 bases). In nucleotides, the CDR3 is TGTGCCAGCAGCCAAGAAGGTGGGGCGCTCCCCTACGAGCAGTACTTC. Residues: CASSQEGGALPYEQYF.